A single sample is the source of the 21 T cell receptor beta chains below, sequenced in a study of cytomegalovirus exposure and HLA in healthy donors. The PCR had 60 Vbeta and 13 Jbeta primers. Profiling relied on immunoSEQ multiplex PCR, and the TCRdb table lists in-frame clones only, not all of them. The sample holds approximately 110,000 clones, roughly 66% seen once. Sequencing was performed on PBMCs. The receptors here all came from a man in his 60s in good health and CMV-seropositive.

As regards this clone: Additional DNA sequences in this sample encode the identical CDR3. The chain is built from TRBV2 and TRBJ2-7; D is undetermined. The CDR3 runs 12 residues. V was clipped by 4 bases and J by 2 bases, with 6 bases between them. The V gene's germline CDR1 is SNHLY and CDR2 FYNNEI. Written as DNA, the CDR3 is TGTGCCAGCAGTGGGCAGGCCTACGAGCAGTACTTC. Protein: CASSGQAYEQYF.

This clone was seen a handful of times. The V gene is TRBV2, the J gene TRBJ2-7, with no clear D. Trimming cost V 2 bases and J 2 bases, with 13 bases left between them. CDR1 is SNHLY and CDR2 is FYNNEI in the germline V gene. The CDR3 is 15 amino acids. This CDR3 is CASSEITVKAYEQYF. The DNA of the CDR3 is TGTGCCAGCAGTGAAATCACGGTGAAAGCCTACGAGCAGTACTTC.

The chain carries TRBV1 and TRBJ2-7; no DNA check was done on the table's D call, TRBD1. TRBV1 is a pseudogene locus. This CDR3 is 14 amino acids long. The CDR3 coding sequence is TGCACCAGCAGCACCCGCAAAGGGGCCTACGAGCAGTACTTC. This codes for CTSSTRKGAYEQYF.

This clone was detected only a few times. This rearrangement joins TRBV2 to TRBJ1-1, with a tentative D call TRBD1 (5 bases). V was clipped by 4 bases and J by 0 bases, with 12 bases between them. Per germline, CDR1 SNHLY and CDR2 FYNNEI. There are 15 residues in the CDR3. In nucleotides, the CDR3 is TGTGCCAGCAGTGGGAAGACAGTTATGAACACTGAAGCTTTCTTT. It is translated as CASSGKTVMNTEAFF.

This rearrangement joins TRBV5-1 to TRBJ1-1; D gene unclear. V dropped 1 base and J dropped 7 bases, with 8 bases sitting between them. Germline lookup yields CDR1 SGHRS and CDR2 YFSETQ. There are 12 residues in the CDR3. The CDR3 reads CASSLTEGEAFF. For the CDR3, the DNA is TGCGCCAGCAGCTTGACAGAAGGTGAAGCTTTCTTT.

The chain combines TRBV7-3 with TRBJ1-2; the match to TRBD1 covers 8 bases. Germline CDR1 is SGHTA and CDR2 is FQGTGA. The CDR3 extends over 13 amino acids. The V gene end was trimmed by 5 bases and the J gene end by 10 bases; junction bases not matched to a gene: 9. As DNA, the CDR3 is TGTGCCAGCAGCCCTGGACAGGGAGAAGCCTACACCTTC. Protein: CASSPGQGEAYTF.

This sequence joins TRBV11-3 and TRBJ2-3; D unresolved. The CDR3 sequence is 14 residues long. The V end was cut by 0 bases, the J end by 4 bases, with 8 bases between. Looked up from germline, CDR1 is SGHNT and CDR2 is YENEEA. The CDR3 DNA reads TGTGCCAGCAGCTTAGACGGGTCGGCAGATACGCAGTATTTT. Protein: CASSLDGSADTQYF.

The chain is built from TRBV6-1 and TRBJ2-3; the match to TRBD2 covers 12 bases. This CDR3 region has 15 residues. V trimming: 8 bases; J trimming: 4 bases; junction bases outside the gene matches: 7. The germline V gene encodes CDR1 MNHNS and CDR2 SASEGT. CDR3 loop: CASSLAGGPADTQYF. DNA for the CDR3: TGTGCCAGCTCCCTAGCGGGGGGGCCGGCAGATACGCAGTATTTT.

The CDR3 loop reads CASSYRDRDLYGYTF. CDR3 in DNA: TGTGCCAGCAGTTACCGGGACAGGGATCTTTATGGCTACACCTTC. The V call is TRBV6-6, the J call TRBJ1-2; 9 bases map to TRBD1. The CDR3 has 15 amino acids. V was pared by 2 bases and J by 5 bases, with 6 bases of the junction left unmatched. Germline V CDR1 and CDR2: MNHNY, SVGAGI (reference sequence).

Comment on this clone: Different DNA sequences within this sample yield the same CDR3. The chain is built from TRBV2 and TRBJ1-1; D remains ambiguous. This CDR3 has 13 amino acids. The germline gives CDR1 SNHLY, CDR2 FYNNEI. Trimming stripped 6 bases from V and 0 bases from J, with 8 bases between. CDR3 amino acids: CASSGEMNTEAFF. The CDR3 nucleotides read TGTGCCAGCAGCGGGGAAATGAACACTGAAGCTTTCTTT.

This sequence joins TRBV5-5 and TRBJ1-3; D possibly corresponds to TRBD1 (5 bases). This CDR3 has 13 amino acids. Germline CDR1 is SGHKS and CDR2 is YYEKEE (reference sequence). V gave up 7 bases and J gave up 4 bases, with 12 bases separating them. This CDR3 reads CASDVGEGNTIYF. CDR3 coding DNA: TGTGCCAGCGACGTAGGGGAAGGAAACACCATATATTTT.

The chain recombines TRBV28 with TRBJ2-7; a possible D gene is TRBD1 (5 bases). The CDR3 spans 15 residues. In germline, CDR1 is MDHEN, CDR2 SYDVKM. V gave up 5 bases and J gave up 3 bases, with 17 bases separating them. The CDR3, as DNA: TGTGCCAGCAGTCCAATCGGACAATCCTACTACGAGCAGTACTTC. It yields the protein CASSPIGQSYYEQYF.

The CDR3 is CAIKPGELTDEQFF. As DNA, the CDR3 is TGTGCCATCAAGCCGGGGGAATTAACGGATGAGCAGTTCTTC. The V gene is TRBV10-3, the J gene TRBJ2-1, with a weak D call TRBD2 (6 bases). This CDR3 is built from 14 residues. V was clipped by 7 bases and J by 8 bases, with 18 bases between them. Germline lookup yields CDR1 ENHRY and CDR2 SYGVKD.

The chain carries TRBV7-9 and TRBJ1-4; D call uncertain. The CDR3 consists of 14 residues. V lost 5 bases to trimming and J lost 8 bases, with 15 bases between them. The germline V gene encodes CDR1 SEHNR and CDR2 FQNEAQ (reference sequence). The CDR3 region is CASSRNKGGEKLFF. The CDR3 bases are TGTGCCAGCAGCCGAAATAAAGGCGGAGAAAAACTGTTTTTT.

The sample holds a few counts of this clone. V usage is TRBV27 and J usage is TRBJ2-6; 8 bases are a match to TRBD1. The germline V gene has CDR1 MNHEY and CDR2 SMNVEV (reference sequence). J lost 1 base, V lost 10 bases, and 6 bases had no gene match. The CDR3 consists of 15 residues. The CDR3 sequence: CATSRTGSGANVLTF. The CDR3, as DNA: TGTGCCACCTCAAGGACAGGGTCTGGGGCCAACGTCCTGACTTTC.

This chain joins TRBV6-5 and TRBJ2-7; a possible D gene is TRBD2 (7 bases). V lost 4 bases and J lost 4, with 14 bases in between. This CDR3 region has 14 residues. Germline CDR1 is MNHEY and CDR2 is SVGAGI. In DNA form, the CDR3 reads TGTGCCAGCAGTTCCAGCGGGACAAGTTACGAGCAGTACTTC. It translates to CASSSSGTSYEQYF.

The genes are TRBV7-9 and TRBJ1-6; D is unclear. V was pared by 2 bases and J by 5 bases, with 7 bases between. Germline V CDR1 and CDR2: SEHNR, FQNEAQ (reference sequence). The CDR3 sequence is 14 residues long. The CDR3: CASSLRENNSPLHF. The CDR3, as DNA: TGTGCCAGCAGCTTACGGGAAAATAATTCACCCCTCCACTTT.

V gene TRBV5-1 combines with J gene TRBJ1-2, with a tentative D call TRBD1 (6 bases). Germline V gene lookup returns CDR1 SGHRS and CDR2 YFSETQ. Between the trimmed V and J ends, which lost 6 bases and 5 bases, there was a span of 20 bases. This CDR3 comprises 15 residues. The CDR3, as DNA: TGCGCCAGCACCCCGGATAGGGGGAATGTATATGGCTACACCTTC. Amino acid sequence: CASTPDRGNVYGYTF. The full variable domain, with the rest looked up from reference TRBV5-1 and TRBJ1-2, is KAGVTQTPRYLIKTRGQQVTLSCSPISGHRSVSWYQQTPGQGLQFLFEYFSETQRNKGNFPGRFSGRQFSNSRSEMNVSTLELGDSALYLCASTPDRGNVYGYTFGSGTRLTVV.

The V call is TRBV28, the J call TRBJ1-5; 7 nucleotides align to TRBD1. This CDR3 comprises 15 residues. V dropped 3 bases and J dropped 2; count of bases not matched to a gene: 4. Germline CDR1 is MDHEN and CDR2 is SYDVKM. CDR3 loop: CASSFSDRGNQPQHF. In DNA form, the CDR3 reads TGTGCCAGCAGTTTCTCCGACAGGGGCAATCAGCCCCAGCATTTT.

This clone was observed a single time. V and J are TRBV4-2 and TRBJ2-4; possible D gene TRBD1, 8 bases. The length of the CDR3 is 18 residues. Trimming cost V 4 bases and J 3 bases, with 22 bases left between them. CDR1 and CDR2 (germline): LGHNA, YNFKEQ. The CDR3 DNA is TGTGCCAGCAGCCCGCAGGGGGCGGGGGCTTCTGTCAAAAACATTCAGTACTTC. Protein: CASSPQGAGASVKNIQYF.

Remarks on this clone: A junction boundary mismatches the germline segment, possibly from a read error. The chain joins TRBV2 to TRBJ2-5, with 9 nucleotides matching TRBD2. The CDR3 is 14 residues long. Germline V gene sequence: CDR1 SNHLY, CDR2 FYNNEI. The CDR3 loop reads CASSEAAGGPQDNF. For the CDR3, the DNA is TGTGCCAGCAGTGAAGCGGCGGGGGGGCCTCAGGATAACTTC.